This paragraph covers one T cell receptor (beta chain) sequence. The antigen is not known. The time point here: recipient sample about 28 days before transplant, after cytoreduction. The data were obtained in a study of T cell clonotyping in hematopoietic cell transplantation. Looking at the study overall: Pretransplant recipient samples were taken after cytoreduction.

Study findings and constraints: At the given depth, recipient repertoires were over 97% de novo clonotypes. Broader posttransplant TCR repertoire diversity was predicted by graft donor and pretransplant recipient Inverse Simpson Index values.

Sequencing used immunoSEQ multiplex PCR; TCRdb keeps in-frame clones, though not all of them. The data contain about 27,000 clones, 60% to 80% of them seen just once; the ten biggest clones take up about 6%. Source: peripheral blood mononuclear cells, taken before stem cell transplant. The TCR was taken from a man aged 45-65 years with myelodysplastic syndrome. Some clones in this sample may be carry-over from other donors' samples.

The CDR3 region is CASSPNPSEGYTF. CDR3 in DNA: TGTGCCAGTAGTCCAAATCCGTCCGAAGGCTACACCTTC. The chain recombines TRBV19 with TRBJ1-2; D call uncertain. Germline V gene data show CDR1 as LNHDA and CDR2 as SQIVND (reference sequence). The V and J ends lost 5 bases and 8 bases respectively, with 15 bases between them. This CDR3 is built from 13 residues.